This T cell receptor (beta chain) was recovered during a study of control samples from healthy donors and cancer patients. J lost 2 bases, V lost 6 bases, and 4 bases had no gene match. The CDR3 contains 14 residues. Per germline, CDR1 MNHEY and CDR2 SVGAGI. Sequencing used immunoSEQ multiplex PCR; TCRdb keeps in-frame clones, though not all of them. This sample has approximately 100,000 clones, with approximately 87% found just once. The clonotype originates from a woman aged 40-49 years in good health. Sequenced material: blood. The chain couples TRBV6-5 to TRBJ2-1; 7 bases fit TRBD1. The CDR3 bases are TGTGCCAGCAGCGACAGGGAAGCCTACAATGAGCAGTTCTTC. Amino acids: CASSDREAYNEQFF.